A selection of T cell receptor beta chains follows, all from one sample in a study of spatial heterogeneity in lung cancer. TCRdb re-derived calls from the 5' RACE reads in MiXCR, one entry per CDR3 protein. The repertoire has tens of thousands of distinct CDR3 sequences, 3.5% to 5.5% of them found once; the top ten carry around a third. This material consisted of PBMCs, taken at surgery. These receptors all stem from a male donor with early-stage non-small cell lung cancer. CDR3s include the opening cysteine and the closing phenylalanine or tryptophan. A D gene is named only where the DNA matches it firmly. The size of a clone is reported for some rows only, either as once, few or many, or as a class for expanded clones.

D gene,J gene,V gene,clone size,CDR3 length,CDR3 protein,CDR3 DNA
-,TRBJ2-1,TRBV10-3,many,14,CAISDEAAYNEQFF,TGTGCCATCAGTGACGAGGCCGCCTACAATGAGCAGTTCTTC
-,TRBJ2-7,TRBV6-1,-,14,CASSSSTGFYEQYF,TGTGCCAGCAGTTCATCTACAGGTTTCTACGAGCAGTACTTC
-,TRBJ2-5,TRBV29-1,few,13,CSVVTGAGETQYF,TGCAGCGTCGTGACAGGAGCGGGGGAGACCCAGTACTTC
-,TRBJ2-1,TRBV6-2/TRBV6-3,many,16,CASSVVKGRPGDEQFF,TGTGCCAGCAGCGTCGTAAAGGGGCGTCCCGGGGATGAGCAGTTCTTC
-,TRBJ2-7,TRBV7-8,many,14,CASSAAGRGYEQYF,TGTGCCAGCAGCGCCGCCGGCAGAGGTTACGAGCAGTACTTC
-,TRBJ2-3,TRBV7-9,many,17,CASSLGPDSSSTDTQYF,TGTGCCAGCAGCTTAGGCCCTGACAGCTCTAGCACAGATACGCAGTATTTT
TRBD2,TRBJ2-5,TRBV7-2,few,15,CASSFQRTSLETQYF,TGTGCCAGCAGCTTTCAAAGGACTAGTTTGGAGACCCAGTACTTC
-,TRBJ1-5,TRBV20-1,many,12,CSVSGHLQPQHF,TGCAGTGTATCTGGGCATCTTCAGCCCCAGCATTTT
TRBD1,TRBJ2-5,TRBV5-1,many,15,CASSLGTGYLETQYF,TGCGCCAGCAGCTTGGGGACAGGCTACTTGGAGACCCAGTACTTC
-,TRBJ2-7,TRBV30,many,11,CAWSGVREQYF,TGTGCCTGGAGTGGGGTCCGCGAGCAGTACTTC
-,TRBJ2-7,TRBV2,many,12,CASRPQGDEQYF,TGTGCCAGCAGACCACAGGGAGACGAGCAGTACTTC
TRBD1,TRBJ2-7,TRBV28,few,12,CASSIDRGEQYF,TGTGCCAGCAGCATAGACAGGGGCGAGCAGTACTTC
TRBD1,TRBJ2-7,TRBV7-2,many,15,CASSTGQASLYEQYF,TGTGCCAGCAGCACGGGACAGGCCTCTCTCTACGAGCAGTACTTC
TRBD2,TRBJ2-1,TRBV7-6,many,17,CASSLGGSGSSYNEQFF,TGTGCCAGCAGCTTAGGTGGTAGCGGGAGCTCCTACAATGAGCAGTTCTTC
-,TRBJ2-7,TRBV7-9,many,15,CASSLTNPDLREQYF,TGTGCCAGCAGCTTAACGAACCCCGACCTTCGGGAGCAGTACTTC
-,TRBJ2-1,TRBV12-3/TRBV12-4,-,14,CASSLRTDNNEQFF,TGTGCCAGCAGTTTGCGGACAGATAACAATGAGCAGTTCTTC
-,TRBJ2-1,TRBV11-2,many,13,CASSLGGYNEQFF,TGTGCCAGCAGCTTAGGGGGCTACAATGAGCAGTTCTTC
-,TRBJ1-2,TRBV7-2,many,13,CASSLVTTDGYTF,TGTGCCAGCAGCTTGGTTACAACAGATGGCTACACCTTC
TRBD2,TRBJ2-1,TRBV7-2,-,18,CASSPRLAGNPAYNEQFF,TGTGCCAGCAGCCCTCGACTAGCGGGAAACCCCGCCTACAATGAGCAGTTCTTC
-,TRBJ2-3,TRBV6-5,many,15,CASSQRTFGTDTQYF,TGTGCCAGCAGCCAGAGGACGTTTGGTACAGATACGCAGTATTTT
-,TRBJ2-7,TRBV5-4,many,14,CASSLKRTGHEQYF,TGTGCCAGCAGCTTGAAACGGACGGGGCACGAGCAGTACTTC
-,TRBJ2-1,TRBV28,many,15,CASSAGSGRYNEQFF,TGTGCCAGCAGTGCTGGGAGCGGGCGATACAATGAGCAGTTCTTC
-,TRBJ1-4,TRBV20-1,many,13,CSAMDRLNEKLFF,TGCAGTGCAATGGACCGTTTGAATGAAAAACTGTTTTTT
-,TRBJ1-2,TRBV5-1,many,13,CASRQGSDYGYTF,TGCGCCAGCAGGCAGGGATCGGACTATGGCTACACCTTC
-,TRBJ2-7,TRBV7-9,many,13,CASSPRGLTEQYF,TGTGCCAGCAGCCCCAGAGGGTTGACCGAGCAGTACTTC
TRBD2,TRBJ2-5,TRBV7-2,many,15,CASTWTSGAQETQYF,TGTGCCAGCACTTGGACTAGCGGGGCCCAAGAGACCCAGTACTTC
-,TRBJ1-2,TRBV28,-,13,CASSFGTRGGYTF,TGTGCCAGCAGCTTCGGGACCCGAGGGGGCTACACCTTC
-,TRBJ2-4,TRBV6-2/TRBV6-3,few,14,CASSFSAGKNIQYF,TGTGCCAGCAGTTTCTCCGCAGGGAAAAACATTCAGTACTTC
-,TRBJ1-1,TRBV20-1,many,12,CSAVELNTEAFF,TGCAGTGCTGTAGAGCTTAACACTGAAGCTTTCTTT
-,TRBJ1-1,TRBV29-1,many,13,CSGSGGWNTEAFF,TGCAGCGGTTCGGGAGGGTGGAACACTGAAGCTTTCTTT
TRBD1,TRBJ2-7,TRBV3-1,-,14,CASSLGQFSYEQYF,TGTGCCAGCAGTTTGGGACAGTTTTCCTACGAGCAGTACTTC
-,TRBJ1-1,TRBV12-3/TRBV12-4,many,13,CASHRSSGDTAFF,TGTGCCAGCCATAGGTCCTCCGGGGACACAGCTTTCTTT
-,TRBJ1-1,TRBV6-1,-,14,CASSLTAGGTEAFF,TGTGCCAGCAGTTTGACAGCTGGGGGGACTGAAGCTTTCTTT
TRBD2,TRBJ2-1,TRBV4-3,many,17,CASSQDPSGSDYNEQFF,TGCGCCAGCAGCCAAGACCCCAGCGGGAGCGACTACAATGAGCAGTTCTTC
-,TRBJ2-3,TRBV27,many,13,CASSPPRAGTQYF,TGTGCCAGCAGTCCGCCGCGGGCAGGTACGCAGTATTTT
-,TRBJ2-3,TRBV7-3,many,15,CASSLGLSGGDTQYF,TGTGCCAGCAGCTTGGGACTCTCTGGGGGCGATACGCAGTATTTT
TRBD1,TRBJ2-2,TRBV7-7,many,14,CASSPGTATGELFF,TGTGCTAGCAGCCCCGGGACAGCAACCGGGGAGCTGTTTTTT
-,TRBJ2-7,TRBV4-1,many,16,CASSQANRGTSYEQYF,TGCGCCAGCAGCCAGGCAAATAGGGGGACCTCCTACGAGCAGTACTTC
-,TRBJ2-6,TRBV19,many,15,CASTPRRAGANVLTF,TGTGCCAGTACCCCCCGGAGGGCTGGGGCCAACGTCCTGACTTTC
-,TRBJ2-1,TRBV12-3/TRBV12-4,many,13,CASSLGEAGEQFF,TGTGCCAGCAGCCTTGGGGAGGCCGGTGAGCAGTTCTTC
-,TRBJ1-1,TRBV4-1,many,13,CASSQGPSIRAFF,TGCGCCAGCAGCCAAGGACCATCCATTCGGGCTTTCTTT
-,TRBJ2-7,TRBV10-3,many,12,CAISQQGREQYF,TGTGCCATCAGTCAACAGGGGAGGGAGCAGTACTTC
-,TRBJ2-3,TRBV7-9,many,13,CASSLAEYDTQYF,TGTGCCAGCAGCTTAGCAGAGTACGATACGCAGTATTTT
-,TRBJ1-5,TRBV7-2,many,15,CASSLNRVLNQPQHF,TGTGCCAGCAGCCTCAACAGGGTTCTGAATCAGCCCCAGCATTTT
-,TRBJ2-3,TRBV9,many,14,CASSVGDPLNTQYF,TGTGCCAGCAGTGTAGGGGACCCTTTGAATACGCAGTATTTT